The next 15 T cell receptor beta chains were all read from a single sample in a study of cytomegalovirus exposure and HLA in healthy donors. This table comes from immunoSEQ multiplex PCR, and its TCRdb copy is limited to in-frame clones, with some not included. The sample has just under 150,000 clones; roughly 86% are singletons. Sequences were obtained from PBMCs. All receptors derive from a man aged 18 to 29 in good health and CMV-seropositive.

The V gene is TRBV2, the J gene TRBJ1-1; 7 bases match TRBD1. There are 14 residues in the CDR3. Germline CDR1 reads SNHLY; CDR2 reads FYNNEI. J was trimmed by 0 bases and V by 7 bases; bases with no gene match: 5. CDR3 sequence reads: CASTGQALNTEAFF. CDR3 DNA: TGTGCCAGCACCGGACAGGCCTTGAACACTGAAGCTTTCTTT.

The chain couples TRBV19 to TRBJ2-5, with D tentatively TRBD2 (5 bases). Germline V lookup: CDR1 LNHDA, CDR2 SQIVND (reference sequence). The CDR3 has 11 residues. Trimming removed 5 bases from V and 7 bases from J, with 8 bases in between. This CDR3 is CASSARGTQYF. The CDR3, as DNA: TGTGCCAGTAGTGCCCGGGGGACCCAGTACTTC. Combining the CDR3 with reference TRBV19 and TRBJ2-5 gives the whole variable domain DGGITQSPKYLFRKEGQNVTLSCEQNLNHDAMYWYRQDPGQGLRLIYYSQIVNDFQKGDIAEGYSVSREKKESFPLTVTSAQKNPTAFYLCASSARGTQYFGPGTRLLVL.

The chain uses TRBV2 and TRBJ1-3, with 10 bases that match TRBD1. Germline V CDR1 and CDR2: SNHLY, FYNNEI. The CDR3 contains 17 residues. V lost 2 bases and J lost 5; bases outside the gene matches: 9. CDR3 sequence (DNA): TGTGCCAGCAGTGAAAAGGGCCCGGGACAGGGGAGAAACACCATATATTTT. Encoded protein: CASSEKGPGQGRNTIYF.

The chain is built from TRBV27 and TRBJ1-4; D might be TRBD1 (5 bases). Germline V CDR1 and CDR2: MNHEY, SMNVEV (reference sequence). This CDR3 has 14 residues. V lost 6 bases and J 8 bases, leaving 16 bases between the germline ends. The CDR3 sequence: CASSPTGGREKLFF. CDR3 DNA: TGTGCCAGCAGCCCTACCGGGGGGAGAGAAAAACTGTTTTTT.

The CDR3: CASSRLQGDTEAFF. In nucleotides, the CDR3 is TGTGCCAGCAGCCGACTACAGGGAGACACTGAAGCTTTCTTT. This chain joins TRBV9 and TRBJ1-1, with D perhaps TRBD1 (6 bases). The CDR3 contains 14 residues. Germline CDR1 reads SGDLS; CDR2 reads YYNGEE. With 4 bases removed from V and 3 bases from J, the gap between germline ends came to 13 bases.

This rearrangement joins TRBV7-8 to TRBJ1-5, with unresolved D. The CDR3 contains 16 residues. CDR1 SGHVS and CDR2 FQNEAQ come from the germline V gene. V shed 5 bases and J shed 6 bases, with 20 bases lying between them. This CDR3 is CASSDRPTQRVQPQHF. The CDR3 nucleotides read TGTGCCAGCAGCGACCGACCCACTCAACGGGTTCAGCCCCAGCATTTT.

Here the CDR3 DNA reads TGCGCCAGCAGCTCTAGGACTAATGAAAAACTGTTTTTT. It yields the protein CASSSRTNEKLFF. The chain recombines TRBV5-1 with TRBJ1-4; D gene uncertain. The V and J ends lost 3 bases and 2 bases respectively, with 5 bases between them. Germline V gene lookup returns CDR1 SGHRS and CDR2 YFSETQ. The length of the CDR3 is 13 residues.

The chain couples TRBV19 to TRBJ1-5, with TRBD1 as a possible D gene (6 bases). The CDR3 runs to 14 residues. Trimming cost V 5 bases and J 5 bases, with 13 bases left between them. Germline loops: CDR1 LNHDA, CDR2 SQIVND (reference sequence). CDR3 residues: CASSLGGPDQPQHF. The CDR3, as DNA: TGTGCCAGTAGTTTGGGGGGGCCAGATCAGCCCCAGCATTTT.

V usage is TRBV30 and J usage is TRBJ2-1; tentatively, D is TRBD2 (7 bases). The V gene's germline CDR1 is GTSNPN and CDR2 SVGIG (reference sequence). The V end was cut by 4 bases, the J end by 9 bases, with 22 bases between. This CDR3 is built from 15 residues. Here the CDR3 DNA reads TGTGCCTGGAATCCGGGGGGCGGGCCGGGGGTTGAGCAGTTCTTC. This translates into CAWNPGGGPGVEQFF.

V gene TRBV6-1 combines with J gene TRBJ2-1; a weak D match, TRBD1 (6 bases). The CDR3 totals 13 residues. From germline, CDR1 is MNHNS and CDR2 SASEGT. V dropped 5 bases and J dropped 6 bases, with 11 bases sitting between them. The CDR3 DNA is TGTGCCAGCAGTAACACAGGGAGCAATGAGCAGTTCTTC. This encodes CASSNTGSNEQFF.

V gene TRBV27 combines with J gene TRBJ2-7, with 7 bases identical to TRBD1. In germline, CDR1 is MNHEY, CDR2 SMNVEV (reference sequence). The CDR3 extends over 14 amino acids. The V gene end was trimmed by 6 bases and the J gene end by 2 bases; junction bases not matched to a gene: 7. CDR3 sequence: CASSLYRGAYEQYF. CDR3 nucleotides: TGTGCCAGCAGCCTATACAGGGGTGCCTACGAGCAGTACTTC.

The chain uses TRBV13 and TRBJ2-7; 9 bases fit TRBD1. V shed 5 bases and J 3 bases; nucleotides not matched to a gene: 8. Germline CDR1 and CDR2: PRHDT and FYEKMQ (reference sequence). This CDR3 contains 15 residues. The CDR3: CASSVTGQGFYEQYF. CDR3 sequence (DNA): TGTGCCAGCAGCGTAACGGGACAGGGTTTCTACGAGCAGTACTTC.

The chain links TRBV5-1 to TRBJ2-3; D gene unclear. Germline V gene data show CDR1 as SGHRS and CDR2 as YFSETQ. Trimming took 4 bases from V and 0 from J, leaving 15 bases between them. CDR3 size: 16 residues. DNA of the CDR3: TGCGCCAGCAGCCAGCAGAGAACTACTAGCACAGATACGCAGTATTTT. Encoded protein: CASSQQRTTSTDTQYF.

The genes are TRBV6-5 and TRBJ2-6; the D is unclear. Per the germline V gene, CDR1 is MNHEY and CDR2 is SVGAGI. Trimming left V 5 bases short and J 0 bases short, with 8 bases between. This CDR3 spans 15 amino acids. The DNA for the CDR3 is TGTGCCAGCAGTCGAGTTCCCTCTGGGGCCAACGTCCTGACTTTC. Translating it yields CASSRVPSGANVLTF.

The chain is built from TRBV6-1 and TRBJ1-5; tentative D call: TRBD1 (6 bases). The CDR3 consists of 17 residues. V dropped 2 bases and J dropped 0 bases, with 14 bases sitting between them. Germline assignment: CDR1 MNHNS and CDR2 SASEGT. CDR3 DNA sequence: TGTGCCAGCAGTGAAAAACCTTGGGGGCCTAGCAATCAGCCCCAGCATTTT. It translates to CASSEKPWGPSNQPQHF.